Listed here are 6 T cell receptor beta chains from one sample, sequenced in a study of lymphopenia after photon versus proton radiotherapy. The assay was immunoSEQ multiplex PCR, and TCRdb's table has in-frame clones only and misses some. The sample includes fewer than 9,000 clones, roughly nine tenths of them seen just once. The specimen comprised peripheral blood, sampled from a patient treated with photon-based radiotherapy. The source is a man aged 60 to 75 with cholangiocarcinoma.

The rearrangement links TRBV29-1 to TRBJ1-3; D gene unclear. Germline-derived CDR1 and CDR2 are SQVTM and ANQGSEA. V lost 2 bases and J lost 3, with 8 bases in between. CDR3 length: 13 amino acids. The CDR3 here is CSVENRGGNTIYF. In nucleotides, the CDR3 is TGCAGCGTTGAAAACAGAGGTGGAAACACCATATATTTT.

This chain uses TRBV2 with TRBJ2-3; D perhaps matches TRBD2 (5 bases). This CDR3 spans 15 amino acids. Germline lookup yields CDR1 SNHLY and CDR2 FYNNEI. V was pared by 6 bases and J by 8 bases, with 21 bases between. CDR3: CASSQMGSGLGTQYF. The CDR3 DNA sequence: TGTGCCAGCAGCCAAATGGGCTCAGGACTGGGTACGCAGTATTTT. Supplemented by reference TRBV2 and TRBJ2-3, the full variable domain reads EPEVTQTPSHQVTQMGQEVILRCVPISNHLYFYWYRQILGQKVEFLVSFYNNEISEKSEIFDDQFSVERPDGSNFTLKIRSTKLEDSAMYFCASSQMGSGLGTQYFGPGTRLTVL.

This clone has just one count. The chain combines TRBV27 with TRBJ2-1, with 7 bases fitting TRBD1. With 2 bases clipped from V and 0 bases from J, the junction kept 7 bases outside the gene matches. Germline CDR1 reads MNHEY; CDR2 reads SMNVEV (reference sequence). This CDR3 spans 17 amino acids. CDR3 region: CASSLPQTGSSYNEQFF. As DNA, the CDR3 is TGTGCCAGCAGTTTACCGCAGACAGGGAGCTCCTACAATGAGCAGTTCTTC.

The rearrangement uses TRBV5-4 and TRBJ2-1; the D is unclear. Germline V CDR1 and CDR2: SGHNT, YYREEE (reference sequence). CDR3 size: 12 residues. Deletions cut 0 bases from V and 10 bases from J, with 8 bases between. For the CDR3, the DNA is TGTGCCAGCAGCTTGGCCCCAGGAGAGCAGTTCTTC. Amino acid sequence: CASSLAPGEQFF.

This chain joins TRBV27 and TRBJ2-7; 8 bases agree with TRBD1. The germline V gene encodes CDR1 MNHEY and CDR2 SMNVEV (reference sequence). This CDR3 is 15 amino acids long. The V and J ends lost 2 bases and 0 bases, in that order; junction bases with no gene match: 3. The CDR3 loop is CASSLRTGSSYEQYF. Here the CDR3 DNA reads TGTGCCAGCAGTTTACGGACAGGGAGCTCCTACGAGCAGTACTTC.

The rearrangement uses TRBV7-3 and TRBJ2-2; TRBD2 is a possible D gene (6 bases). Looked up from germline, CDR1 is SGHTA and CDR2 is FQGTGA. Deletions cut 5 bases from V and 6 bases from J, with 10 bases between. This CDR3 contains 13 residues. CDR3 in amino acids: CASSPGLSGELFF. CDR3 sequence (DNA): TGTGCCAGCAGCCCGGGACTGTCCGGGGAGCTGTTTTTT. The variable domain in full, completed from reference TRBV7-3 and TRBJ2-2, reads GAGVSQTPSNKVTEKGKYVELRCDPISGHTALYWYRQSLGQGPEFLIYFQGTGAADDSGLPNDRFFAVRPEGSVSTLKIQRTERGDSAVYLCASSPGLSGELFFGEGSRLTVL.